This T cell receptor (beta chain) was captured by sequencing in a study of blood T cell repertoires in COVID-19. For the study at large: Nucleic acid was either cDNA or gDNA, and it came from T cells, B-cell-depleted T cells, or PBMCs.

Looked up from germline, CDR1 is SGHRS and CDR2 is YFSETQ. Trimming removed 0 bases from V and 1 base from J; junction bases left unmatched: 0. The CDR3 is 15 amino acids. Repertoires were generated with immunoSEQ multiplex PCR, while TCRdb's copy carries only in-frame clones and drops some. The repertoire holds about 270,000 clones, with 85% to 90% as singletons. The chain combines TRBV5-1 with TRBJ2-3; 9 nucleotides line up with TRBD2. The material sequenced was PBMCs or T cells enriched from blood (not recorded which). The clonotype was recovered from a woman in her 30s with acute COVID-19. The CDR3 DNA follows: TGCGCCAGCAGCTTGGGGACTAGCGGCACAGATACGCAGTATTTT. Amino acid sequence: CASSLGTSGTDTQYF.